This TCR beta chain was observed in a study of identical twins. The V gene lost 3 bases and the J gene lost 4 bases, with 15 bases spanning the gap. The CDR3 is 14 residues long. Germline lookup yields CDR1 DFQATT and CDR2 SNEGSKA (reference sequence). Findings and limits, study-wide: Models underestimated how often monozygotic twins shared out-of-frame TCR alpha. Zero-insertion results could be subject to partial confounding by invariant MAIT and iNKT cells.

This clonotype was counted a few times. What it recognizes is unknown. A universal primer site was added by template switching, and unique molecular identifiers were carried by the cDNA. One entry per CDR3 protein results from TCRdb running MiXCR on the 5' RACE reads. The sample carries 280,000 or so distinct CDR3 sequences, approximately 8% recorded once. This sample also appeared in a second study, on yellow fever vaccine responses in identical twins.

This receptor was obtained from a woman between 18 and 29 years old in good health. Sequences were obtained from memory (CD45RO+) T cells sorted from blood. The chain is built from TRBV20-1 and TRBJ1-2; possibly TRBD1 for D (6 bases). The CDR3 DNA sequence: TGCAGTGCTAGGGAGGGGGTTGATGGCTATGGCTACACCTTC. Its protein is CSAREGVDGYGYTF.